A selection of T cell receptor beta chains follows, all from one sample in a study of blood T cell repertoires in COVID-19. TCRdb's copy holds only in-frame clones and misses some; the assay was immunoSEQ multiplex PCR. The table lists about 360,000 clones, 81% of them singletons. Sequencing used peripheral blood. All receptors derive from a human donor with acute or convalescent COVID-19. The donor label of this sample is uncertain. The CDR3 runs from the conserved cysteine through the conserved F or W. Each record gives: CDR3 length, V gene, D gene, clone size, J gene, CDR3 DNA, CDR3 protein. A D gene is named only where the DNA matches it firmly. Clone size, where shown, is once, few, many, or a class for clones that have expanded.

14	TRBV30	-	-	TRBJ1-6	TGTGCCTGGAATCAACCGGGACTGCTTTCACCCCTCCACTTT	CAWNQPGLLSPLHF
19	TRBV7-2	TRBD1	-	TRBJ2-5	TGTGCCAGCAGCTATACTAGGACAGGGTTTGCCAGCATTCAAGAGACCCAGTACTTC	CASSYTRTGFASIQETQYF
14	TRBV2	-	-	TRBJ1-3	TGTGCCAGCAGCGACAGCTTCGCGTACCACACCATATATTTT	CASSDSFAYHTIYF
13	TRBV5-4	-	-	TRBJ2-7	TGTGCCAGCAGCTTGCTCGTCGGGTACGAGCAGTACTTC	CASSLLVGYEQYF
13	TRBV15	TRBD2	-	TRBJ2-1	TGTGCCACCAGCCTAGCGGGGTACAATGAGCAGTTCTTC	CATSLAGYNEQFF
13	TRBV7-8	-	-	TRBJ1-5	TGTGCCAGCCAGCTAGGCGGGAATCAGCCCCAGCATTTT	CASQLGGNQPQHF
14	TRBV29-1	-	-	TRBJ1-2	TGCAGCGTTGTCCCACTTATCAGGGAAACAGGCTACACCTTC	CSVVPLIRETGYTF
13	TRBV12-3/TRBV12-4	TRBD1	-	TRBJ1-2	TGTGCCAGCAAGAACACAGGGGGCGGTGGCTACACCTTC	CASKNTGGGGYTF
16	TRBV2	TRBD1	-	TRBJ1-2	TGTGCCAGCAGTCTTGGCAGGGGGGTCCCAAGCTATGGCTACACCTTC	CASSLGRGVPSYGYTF
14	TRBV2	TRBD1	-	TRBJ2-7	TGTGCCAGCAGGGACAGGGAGAGCTCCTACGAGCAGTACTTC	CASRDRESSYEQYF
14	TRBV19	TRBD1	-	TRBJ1-5	TGTGCCAGTAGTATAGCAGGGGGCGATCAGCCCCAGCATTTT	CASSIAGGDQPQHF
16	TRBV5-1	TRBD2	few	TRBJ2-7	TGCGCCAGCAGCTTATCTGGGACTAGCGGGAGTCGGGAGCAGTACTTC	CASSLSGTSGSREQYF
15	TRBV6-5	TRBD1	-	TRBJ1-2	TGTGCCAGCAGTCCGACAGGGGGCGGTAACTATGGCTACACCTTC	CASSPTGGGNYGYTF
16	TRBV18	TRBD2	-	TRBJ2-7	TGTGCCAGCTCACTAACCGGTCCGGGGGGGCGCGACGAGCAGTACTTC	CASSLTGPGGRDEQYF
14	TRBV18	-	-	TRBJ2-3	TGTGCCAGCTCAGGGCAGGGGTACGCAGATACGCAGTATTTT	CASSGQGYADTQYF
11	TRBV29-1	TRBD1	-	TRBJ1-1	TGCAGCGTTGACAGGGGGCCCGTAGCTTTCTTT	CSVDRGPVAFF
15	TRBV6-5	-	-	TRBJ1-3	TGTGCCAGCAGTTACTCGGGGGCGAGTGGAAACACCATATATTTT	CASSYSGASGNTIYF
14	TRBV5-4	-	-	TRBJ1-1	TGTGCCAGCAGCTTTGCAAGGACAGCCGATGAAGCTTTCTTT	CASSFARTADEAFF
17	TRBV27	TRBD2	-	TRBJ2-3	TGTGCCAGCAGCAAAGGACGGGTAGCGGGTCCCACAGATACGCAGTATTTT	CASSKGRVAGPTDTQYF
14	TRBV15	-	-	TRBJ1-2	TGTGCCACCAGCAGAGGGGAGACAAGACATGGCTACACCTTC	CATSRGETRHGYTF
13	TRBV18	-	-	TRBJ1-1	TGTGCCAGCTCACCAATATTGAACACTGAAGCTTTCTTT	CASSPILNTEAFF
15	TRBV18	TRBD1	-	TRBJ1-4	TGTGCCAGCTCATCAACCGGGACAGGCGGCGGAAAACTGTTTTTT	CASSSTGTGGGKLFF
15	TRBV9	-	many	TRBJ2-1	TGTGCCAGCAGCGTAAAGGAGAGCTCCTACAATGAGCAGTTCTTC	CASSVKESSYNEQFF
13	TRBV30	TRBD1	-	TRBJ1-5	TGTGCCTGGAGTTCCCACAGGGGACAGCCCCAGCATTTT	CAWSSHRGQPQHF
14	TRBV18	-	-	TRBJ2-3	TGTGCCAGCTCACCGCAAGCGGCCACAGATACGCAGTATTTT	CASSPQAATDTQYF
13	TRBV18	-	once	TRBJ1-1	TGTGCCAGCTCACCACAATTATCCACTGAAGCTTTCTTT	CASSPQLSTEAFF
18	TRBV3-1/TRBV3-2	TRBD1	-	TRBJ1-5	TGTGCCAGCAGCCAAGCCCGGACAGGCCCTGAGGGCAATCAGCCCCAGCATTTT	CASSQARTGPEGNQPQHF
16	TRBV3-1/TRBV3-2	TRBD1	-	TRBJ1-6	TGTGCCAGCAGCCCCTATGGACAGGGGGGGAATTCACCCCTCCACTTT	CASSPYGQGGNSPLHF
14	TRBV2	-	-	TRBJ1-2	TGTGCCAGCAGGAAGGACATAGGGGTGGATGGCTACACCTTC	CASRKDIGVDGYTF
12	TRBV27	-	few	TRBJ1-2	TGTGCCAGCAAGGGACAAAGCTATGGCTACACCTTC	CASKGQSYGYTF
16	TRBV7-7	-	-	TRBJ1-2	TGTGCCAGCAGATCGATCTTTTGGAGTCCGTCGTATGGCTACACCTTC	CASRSIFWSPSYGYTF
14	TRBV5-6	TRBD2	-	TRBJ2-5	TGTGCCAGCAGCTTGGGGCGGGGGGCAAAGACCCAGTACTTC	CASSLGRGAKTQYF
13	TRBV27	TRBD1	-	TRBJ2-7	TGTGCCAGCGCGGGACAGGGACCCTACGAGCAGTACTTC	CASAGQGPYEQYF
12	TRBV3-1/TRBV3-2	-	few	TRBJ2-7	TGTGCCAGCAGCCGGCAGGCCTACGAGCAGTACTTC	CASSRQAYEQYF
14	TRBV19	-	-	TRBJ2-3	TGTGCCAGTAGTGGGTGGGGGCGATCAGATACGCAGTATTTT	CASSGWGRSDTQYF
15	TRBV15	TRBD1	few	TRBJ1-4	TGTGCCACCAGCACCCAGACAGGGACGGGTGAAAAACTGTTTTTT	CATSTQTGTGEKLFF
17	TRBV12-5	TRBD2	once	TRBJ2-1	TGTGCTAGTGGTTTGGACCGGGGGACTAGCGGGAGAAATGAGCAGTTCTTC	CASGLDRGTSGRNEQFF
15	TRBV27	TRBD1	-	TRBJ1-5	TGTGCCAGCAGTGACCGGGACAGGGTGAATCAGCCCCAGCATTTT	CASSDRDRVNQPQHF
14	TRBV19	-	-	TRBJ1-5	TGTGCCAGTAGTATTGGAACGGCCGGGGGGCCCCAGCATTTT	CASSIGTAGGPQHF
15	TRBV18	TRBD2	-	TRBJ2-5	TGTGCCAGCTCACCACGACTAGCGGCACAAGAGACCCAGTACTTC	CASSPRLAAQETQYF
14	TRBV5-4	TRBD2	-	TRBJ2-7	TGTGCCAGCAGCCTCTTTGCGGGAGCAACCGAGCAGTACTTC	CASSLFAGATEQYF
15	TRBV19	TRBD1	few	TRBJ1-5	TGTGCCAGTAGTAGACGGACAGGGGACAATCAGCCCCAGCATTTT	CASSRRTGDNQPQHF
18	TRBV5-1	-	-	TRBJ2-6	TGCGCCAGCAGCTTGGCCGGGGGTGCGGGGACTGGGGCCAACGTCCTGACTTTC	CASSLAGGAGTGANVLTF
15	TRBV6-5	-	-	TRBJ2-1	TGTGCCAGCAGTCCCGAGGGGGGGGGATACAATGAGCAGTTCTTC	CASSPEGGGYNEQFF
16	TRBV23-1	-	-	TRBJ2-3	TGCGCCAGCAGAGATACCGGGAAGGAGTCCACAGATACGCAGTATTTT	CASRDTGKESTDTQYF
13	TRBV30	-	-	TRBJ1-1	TGTGCCGTTGCTCTCCAGGTTTTCACTGAAGCTTTCTTT	CAVALQVFTEAFF
13	TRBV19	-	-	TRBJ1-1	TGTGCCAGCAGGATCTCCGTGAACACTGAAGCTTTCTTT	CASRISVNTEAFF
12	TRBV28	TRBD1	-	TRBJ1-1	TGTGCCAGCTTGGACAGGGTCACTGAAGCTTTCTTT	CASLDRVTEAFF
15	TRBV11-3	TRBD1	-	TRBJ2-3	TGTGCCAGCAGTGGGACAGGGAAAACAACAGATACGCAGTATTTT	CASSGTGKTTDTQYF
18	TRBV7-9	TRBD2	-	TRBJ2-5	TGTGCCAGCAGCTTACTATCGTTAGCTAGCGGTCTCCAAGAGACCCAGTACTTC	CASSLLSLASGLQETQYF
14	TRBV18	-	-	TRBJ1-5	TGTGCCAGCTCACCGGAGGGTCCCAGTCAGCCCCAGCATTTT	CASSPEGPSQPQHF
23	TRBV5-1	-	-	TRBJ1-6	TGCGCCAGCAGCTTGGTACCCGTTAGATCAGAAACCTATACTGCACGACAATTTTCACCCCTCCACTTT	CASSLVPVRSETYTARQFSPLHF
13	TRBV29-1	TRBD1	-	TRBJ1-2	TGCAGCGTTGGAGGGGACAGAGCTTATGGCTACACCTTC	CSVGGDRAYGYTF
15	TRBV5-6	-	few	TRBJ1-5	TGTGCCAGCTGCCTTGGACAGATTAGCAATCAGCCCCAGCATTTT	CASCLGQISNQPQHF
12	TRBV6-5	-	-	TRBJ2-1	TGTGCCAGCAGGCAGGTTACAATGGAGCAGTTCTTC	CASRQVTMEQFF
14	TRBV7-9	TRBD1	-	TRBJ1-1	TGTGCCAGCAGCTCAACAGGGGGCAGGGCTGAAGCTTTCTTT	CASSSTGGRAEAFF
15	TRBV5-4	-	many	TRBJ2-7	TGTGCCAGCAGCGGAGGACAGCGGAGCTCCTACGAGCAGTACTTC	CASSGGQRSSYEQYF
15	TRBV14	-	-	TRBJ2-1	TGTGCCAGCAGCCAAGGGTCTAGCTCCTACAATGAGCAGTTCTTC	CASSQGSSSYNEQFF
16	TRBV27	-	-	TRBJ1-1	TGTGCCAGCAGTTTATTGCCTCCCGGGATCAACACTGAAGCTTTCTTT	CASSLLPPGINTEAFF